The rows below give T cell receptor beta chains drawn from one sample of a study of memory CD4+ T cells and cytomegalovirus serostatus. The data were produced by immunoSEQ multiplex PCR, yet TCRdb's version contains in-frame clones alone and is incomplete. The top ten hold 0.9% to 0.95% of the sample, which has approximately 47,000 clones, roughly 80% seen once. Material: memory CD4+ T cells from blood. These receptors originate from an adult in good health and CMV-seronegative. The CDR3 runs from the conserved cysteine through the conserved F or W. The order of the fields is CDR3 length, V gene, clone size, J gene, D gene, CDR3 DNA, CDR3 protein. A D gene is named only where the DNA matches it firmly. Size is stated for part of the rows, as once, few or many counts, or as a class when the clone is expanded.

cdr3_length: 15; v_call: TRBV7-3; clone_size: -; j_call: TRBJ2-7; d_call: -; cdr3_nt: TGTGCCAGCAGCTTAAACGGTAGGGAAGGGGACGAGCAGTACTTC; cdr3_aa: CASSLNGREGDEQYF
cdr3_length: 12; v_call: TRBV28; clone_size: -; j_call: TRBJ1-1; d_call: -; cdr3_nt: TGTGCCAGCAGTTCTCCGGGCACTGAAGCTTTCTTT; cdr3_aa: CASSSPGTEAFF
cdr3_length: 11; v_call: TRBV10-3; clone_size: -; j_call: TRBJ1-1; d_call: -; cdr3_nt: TGTGCCATCAGTGAACAGGCGGTGGCTTTCTTT; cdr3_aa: CAISEQAVAFF
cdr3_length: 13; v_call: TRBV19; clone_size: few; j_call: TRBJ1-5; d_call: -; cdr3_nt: TGTGCCAGTAGTGTCGGATTCAATCAGCCCCAGCATTTT; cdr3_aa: CASSVGFNQPQHF
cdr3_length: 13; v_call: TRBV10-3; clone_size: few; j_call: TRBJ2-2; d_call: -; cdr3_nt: TGTGCCATCAGATACAGGGCTGAGGGGGAGCTGTTTTTT; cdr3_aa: CAIRYRAEGELFF
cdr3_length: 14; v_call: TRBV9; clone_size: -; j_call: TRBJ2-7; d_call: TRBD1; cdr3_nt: TGTGCCAGCAGCAGACGGACAGGGCCCTACGAGCAGTACTTC; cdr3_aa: CASSRRTGPYEQYF
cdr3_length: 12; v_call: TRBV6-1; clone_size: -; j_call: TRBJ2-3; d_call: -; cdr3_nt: TGTGCCAGCAGTGGGAGATTAGATACGCAGTATTTT; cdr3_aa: CASSGRLDTQYF
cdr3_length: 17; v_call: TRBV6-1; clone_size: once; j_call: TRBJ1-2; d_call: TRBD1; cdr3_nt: TGTGCCAGCAGTGGAGGACAGGGGACGGATCGGAACTATGGCTACACCTTC; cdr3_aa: CASSGGQGTDRNYGYTF
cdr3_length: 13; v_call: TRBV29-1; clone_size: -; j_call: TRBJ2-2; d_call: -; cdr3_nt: TGCAGCGTTTTCGAAATGCGGACCGGGGAGCTGTTTTTT; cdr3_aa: CSVFEMRTGELFF
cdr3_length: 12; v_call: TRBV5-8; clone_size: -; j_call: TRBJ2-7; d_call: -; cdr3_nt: TGTGCCAGCAGCGCGCAATTCTACGAGCAGTACTTC; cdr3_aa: CASSAQFYEQYF
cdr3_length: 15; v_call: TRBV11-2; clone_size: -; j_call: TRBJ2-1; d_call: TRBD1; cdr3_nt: TGTGCCAGCAGTTCTACAGGGGGATTCTACAATGAGCAGTTCTTC; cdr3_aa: CASSSTGGFYNEQFF
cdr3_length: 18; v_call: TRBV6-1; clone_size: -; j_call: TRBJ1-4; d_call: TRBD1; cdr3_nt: TGTGCCAGCAGTGTAAGGACAGGGAGGTTTGCAACTAATGAAAAACTGTTTTTT; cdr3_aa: CASSVRTGRFATNEKLFF
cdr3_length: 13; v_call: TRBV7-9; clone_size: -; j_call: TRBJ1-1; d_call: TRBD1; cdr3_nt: TGTGCCAGCAGCGCCCGCGGGACAGATGAAGCTTTCTTT; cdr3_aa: CASSARGTDEAFF
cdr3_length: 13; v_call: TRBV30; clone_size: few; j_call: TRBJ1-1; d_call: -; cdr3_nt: TGTGCCCGAACCTTACAGCAGAACACTGAAGCTTTCTTT; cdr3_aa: CARTLQQNTEAFF
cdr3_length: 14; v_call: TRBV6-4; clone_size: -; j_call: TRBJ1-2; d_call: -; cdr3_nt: TGTGCCAGCAGTGACTGGGATTCCGGCTATGGCTACACCTTC; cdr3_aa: CASSDWDSGYGYTF
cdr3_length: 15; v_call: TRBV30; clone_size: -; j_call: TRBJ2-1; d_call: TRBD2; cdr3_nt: TGTGCCTGGAGCATCGTGCGGGGGGGCCGGAATGAGCAGTTCTTC; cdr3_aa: CAWSIVRGGRNEQFF
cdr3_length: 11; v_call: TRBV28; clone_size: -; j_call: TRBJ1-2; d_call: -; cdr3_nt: TGTGCCAGCGGCAGAAACTATGGCTACACCTTC; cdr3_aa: CASGRNYGYTF
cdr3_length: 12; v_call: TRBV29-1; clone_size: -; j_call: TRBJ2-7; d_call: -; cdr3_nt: TGCAGCGTCGAAGATGGAAGGGGCGCGGAGTACTTC; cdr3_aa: CSVEDGRGAEYF
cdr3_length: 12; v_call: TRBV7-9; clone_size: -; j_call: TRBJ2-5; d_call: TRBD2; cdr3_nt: TGTGCCAGCAGCCCCGGGAGGGTGACCCAGTACTTC; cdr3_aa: CASSPGRVTQYF
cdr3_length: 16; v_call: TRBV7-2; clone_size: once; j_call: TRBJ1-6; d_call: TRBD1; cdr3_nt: TGTGCCAGCAGCCTGACAGGGTGGTCCTATAATTCACCCCTCCACTTT; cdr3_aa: CASSLTGWSYNSPLHF
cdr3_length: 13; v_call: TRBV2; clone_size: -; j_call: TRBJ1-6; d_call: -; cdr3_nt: TGTGCCAGCACACTAGGGTCGAGTTCACCCCTCCACTTT; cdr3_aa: CASTLGSSSPLHF
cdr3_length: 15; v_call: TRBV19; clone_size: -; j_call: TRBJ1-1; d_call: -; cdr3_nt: TGTGCCAGTAGTATAGCGGTTTCGAGGCACACTGAAGCTTTCTTT; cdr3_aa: CASSIAVSRHTEAFF
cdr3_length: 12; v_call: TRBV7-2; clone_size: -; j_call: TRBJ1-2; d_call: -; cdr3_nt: TGTGCCAGCAGCTTAGTGGGTAGTGGCTACACCTTC; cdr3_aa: CASSLVGSGYTF
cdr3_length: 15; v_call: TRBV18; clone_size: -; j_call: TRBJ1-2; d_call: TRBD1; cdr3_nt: TGTGCCAGCTCACCGACTCAACAGGGGGCTGCCGGCTACACCTTC; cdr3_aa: CASSPTQQGAAGYTF
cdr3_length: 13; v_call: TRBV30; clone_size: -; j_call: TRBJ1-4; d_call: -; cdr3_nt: TGTGCCTGGAGTCCTCAGCCGTACGAAAAACTGTTTTTT; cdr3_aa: CAWSPQPYEKLFF
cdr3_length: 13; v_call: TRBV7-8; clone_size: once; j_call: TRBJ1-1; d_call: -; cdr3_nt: TGTGCCAGCAGCCTATCCCCGGGACAAAAAGCTTTCTTT; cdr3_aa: CASSLSPGQKAFF
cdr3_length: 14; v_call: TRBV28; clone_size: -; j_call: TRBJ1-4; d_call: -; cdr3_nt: TGTGCCACTCGACAGGCCTGGGGTAATGAAAAACTGTTTTTT; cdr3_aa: CATRQAWGNEKLFF
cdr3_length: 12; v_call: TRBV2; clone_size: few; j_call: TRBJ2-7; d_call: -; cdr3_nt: TGTGCCAGCAGGACAGTAGCCTACGAGCAGTACTTC; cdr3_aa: CASRTVAYEQYF
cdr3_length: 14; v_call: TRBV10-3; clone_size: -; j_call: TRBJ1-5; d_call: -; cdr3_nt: TGTGCCATCAGTGAGTCCAGTACCCATCAGCCCCAGCATTTT; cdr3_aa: CAISESSTHQPQHF
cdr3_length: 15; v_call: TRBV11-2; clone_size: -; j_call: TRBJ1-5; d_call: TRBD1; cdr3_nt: TGTGCCAGCAGCTCAGACAGGGGTGACAATCAGCCCCAGCATTTT; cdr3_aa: CASSSDRGDNQPQHF
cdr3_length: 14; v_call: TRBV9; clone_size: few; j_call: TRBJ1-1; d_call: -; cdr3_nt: TGTGCCAGCAGCCTGACAGGTCCGGCCACTGAAGCTTTCTTT; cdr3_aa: CASSLTGPATEAFF
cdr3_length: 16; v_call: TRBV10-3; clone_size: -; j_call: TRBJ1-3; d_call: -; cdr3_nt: TGTGCCATCAGGGCTGCGGGGGGGAGTGATGGAAACACCATATATTTT; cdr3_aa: CAIRAAGGSDGNTIYF
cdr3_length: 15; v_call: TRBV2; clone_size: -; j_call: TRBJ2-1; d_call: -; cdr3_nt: TGTGCCAGCAAAAGGCTAGCGCAAACTTACAATGAGCAGTTCTTC; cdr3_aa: CASKRLAQTYNEQFF
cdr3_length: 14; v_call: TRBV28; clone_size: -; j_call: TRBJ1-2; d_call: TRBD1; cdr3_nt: TGTGCCAGCAGTACCCGGACAGGGGTGGGTGGCTACACCTTC; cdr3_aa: CASSTRTGVGGYTF
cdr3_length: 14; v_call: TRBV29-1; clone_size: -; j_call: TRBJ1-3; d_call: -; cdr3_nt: TGCAGCGTTGTGTCGGGGGCTGGAGGAAACACCATATATTTT; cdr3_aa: CSVVSGAGGNTIYF
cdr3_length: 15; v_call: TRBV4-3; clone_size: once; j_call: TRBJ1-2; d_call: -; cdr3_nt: TGCGCCAGCAGCCAAGAACCCAGGGGTTTCTATGGCTACACCTTC; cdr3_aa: CASSQEPRGFYGYTF
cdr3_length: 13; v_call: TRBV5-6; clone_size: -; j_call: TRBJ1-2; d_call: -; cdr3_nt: TGTGCCAGCAGCTTGGTGGCAGACAATGGCTACACCTTC; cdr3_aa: CASSLVADNGYTF
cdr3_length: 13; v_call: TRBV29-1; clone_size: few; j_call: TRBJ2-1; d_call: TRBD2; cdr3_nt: TGCAGCGTCGCTAGCGGGGGTCTCAATGAGCAGTTCTTC; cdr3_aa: CSVASGGLNEQFF
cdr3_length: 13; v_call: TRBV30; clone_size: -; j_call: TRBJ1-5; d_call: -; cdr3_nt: TGTGCCTGGAGTGTGGACCGCGATCAGCCCCAGCATTTT; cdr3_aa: CAWSVDRDQPQHF
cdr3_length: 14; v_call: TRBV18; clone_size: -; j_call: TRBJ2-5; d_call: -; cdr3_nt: TGTGCCAGCTCACCAGGCAGGGGCCAAGAGACCCAGTACTTC; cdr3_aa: CASSPGRGQETQYF
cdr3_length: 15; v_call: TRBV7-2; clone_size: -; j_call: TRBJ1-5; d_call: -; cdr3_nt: TGTGCCAGCAGCTTAGGGGGGGCTGGCAATCAGCCCCAGCATTTT; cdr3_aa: CASSLGGAGNQPQHF
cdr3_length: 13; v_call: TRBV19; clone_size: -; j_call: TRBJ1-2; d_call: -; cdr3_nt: TGTGCCAGTAGTACAGGTCCGGGCTATGGCTACACCTTC; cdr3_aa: CASSTGPGYGYTF
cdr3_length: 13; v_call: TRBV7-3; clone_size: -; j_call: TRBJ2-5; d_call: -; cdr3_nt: TGTGCCAGCAGCTTTAATGGAGGCGAGACCCAGTACTTC; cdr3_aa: CASSFNGGETQYF
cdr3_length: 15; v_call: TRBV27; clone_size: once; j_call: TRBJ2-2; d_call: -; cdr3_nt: TGTGCCAGCAGTTTCACCCCAATTCAGGGCCGGGAGCTGTTTTTT; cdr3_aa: CASSFTPIQGRELFF
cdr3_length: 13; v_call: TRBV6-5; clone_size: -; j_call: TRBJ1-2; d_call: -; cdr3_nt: TGTGCCAGCAGTTGGGGGACAATTGGCGGCTACACCTTC; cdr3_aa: CASSWGTIGGYTF
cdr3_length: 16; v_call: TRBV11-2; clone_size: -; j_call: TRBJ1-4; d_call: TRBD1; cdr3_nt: TGTGCCAGCACCCACTTACGAGGACAGGGGAATGAAAAACTGTTTTTT; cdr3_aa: CASTHLRGQGNEKLFF
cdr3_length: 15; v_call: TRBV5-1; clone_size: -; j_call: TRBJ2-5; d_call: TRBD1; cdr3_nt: TGCGCCAGCAGCTTCGGATGGGACAGGCAAGAGACCCAGTACTTC; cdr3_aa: CASSFGWDRQETQYF
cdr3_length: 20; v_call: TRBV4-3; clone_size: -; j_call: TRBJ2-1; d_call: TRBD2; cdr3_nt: TGCGCCAGCAGCCAAGCGCCCGCCTTCCTTCCTAGCGGGGCCTACAATGAGCAGTTCTTC; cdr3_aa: CASSQAPAFLPSGAYNEQFF
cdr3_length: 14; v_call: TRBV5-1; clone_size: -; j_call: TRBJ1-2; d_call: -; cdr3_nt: TGCGCCAGCAGCTTGGGTGGCAGGGAAGGTGGCTACACCTTC; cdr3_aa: CASSLGGREGGYTF
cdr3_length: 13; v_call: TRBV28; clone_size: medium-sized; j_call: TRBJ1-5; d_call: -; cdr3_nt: TGTGCCAGCAGTCTATTCCTGTATCAGCCCCAGCATTTT; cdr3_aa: CASSLFLYQPQHF
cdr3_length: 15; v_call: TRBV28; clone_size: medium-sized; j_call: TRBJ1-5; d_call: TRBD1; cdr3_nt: TGTGCCAGCATTACCTCGGGCCAGGGGGCCTCCTCCCAGCATTTT; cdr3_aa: CASITSGQGASSQHF
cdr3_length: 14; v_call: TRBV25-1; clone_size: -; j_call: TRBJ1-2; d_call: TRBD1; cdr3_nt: TGTGCCAGCAGTGACCGGACAGGGGACTATGGCTACACCTTC; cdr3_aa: CASSDRTGDYGYTF
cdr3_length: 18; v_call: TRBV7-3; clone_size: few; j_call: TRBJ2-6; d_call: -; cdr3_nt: TGTGCCAGCAGCTCCCAGCAGGGATTACGCTCTGGGGCCAACGTCCTGACTTTC; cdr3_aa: CASSSQQGLRSGANVLTF
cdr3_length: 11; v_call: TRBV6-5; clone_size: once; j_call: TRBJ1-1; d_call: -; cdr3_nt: TGTGCCAGCGAACTGGGGGGGAGCGCTTTCTTT; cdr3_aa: CASELGGSAFF
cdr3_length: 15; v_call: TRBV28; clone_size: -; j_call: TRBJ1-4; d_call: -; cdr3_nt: TGTGCCAGCCTGACGAGGACGGGAGGGAAAGAAAAACTGTTTTTT; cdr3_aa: CASLTRTGGKEKLFF
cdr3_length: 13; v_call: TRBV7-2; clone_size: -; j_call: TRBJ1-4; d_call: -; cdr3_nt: TGTGCCAGCAGCACTCGGGGCCCTGGGAAACTGTTTTTT; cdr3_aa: CASSTRGPGKLFF
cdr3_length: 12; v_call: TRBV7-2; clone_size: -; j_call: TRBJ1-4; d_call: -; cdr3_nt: TGTGCCAGCAGCTTAACTAATGAAAAACTGTTTTTT; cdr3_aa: CASSLTNEKLFF
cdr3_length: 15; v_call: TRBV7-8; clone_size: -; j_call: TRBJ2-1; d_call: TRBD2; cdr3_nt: TGTGCCAGCAGCTTCGAGAGCGGGGGGGGCAATGAGCAGTTCTTC; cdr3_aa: CASSFESGGGNEQFF
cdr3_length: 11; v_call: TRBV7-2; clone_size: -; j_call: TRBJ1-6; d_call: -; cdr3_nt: TGTGCCAGCAGCTTAGGCGTCACCCTCCACTTT; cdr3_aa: CASSLGVTLHF